The 13 T cell receptor beta chains below come from one sample, sequenced in a study of T cell responses to AZD1222 COVID-19 vaccine. Only in-frame clones appear in the TCRdb table, and some are missing; sequencing was by immunoSEQ multiplex PCR. The table lists about 190,000 clones, roughly 90% of them singletons. Sequences were derived from peripheral blood, sampled on day 0 of AZD1222 vaccination. Every receptor here comes from an adult in good health.

V usage is TRBV6-5 and J usage is TRBJ2-5; D tentatively fits TRBD1 or TRBD2 (5 bases each). There are 14 residues in the CDR3. V shed 0 bases and J shed 5 bases, with 10 bases lying between them. Germline CDR1 MNHEY, CDR2 SVGAGI. This CDR3 reads CASSYSGAKETQYF. The CDR3 coding sequence is TGTGCCAGCAGTTACTCCGGGGCGAAGGAGACCCAGTACTTC.

The chain is built from TRBV3-1 (or the pseudogene TRBV3-2) and TRBJ1-3; D remains unclear. Trimming pared 2 bases from V and 4 bases from J, leaving 18 bases between. The CDR3 is 17 amino acids. Germline V gene lookup returns CDR1 LGHDT and CDR2 YNNKEL (reference sequence). CDR3 in amino acids: CASSQNRAVAAGNTIYF. The CDR3 DNA is TGTGCCAGCAGCCAAAACCGAGCGGTTGCTGCCGGAAACACCATATATTTT.

The chain combines TRBV3-1 (or the pseudogene TRBV3-2) with TRBJ2-1; TRBD1 is a possible D gene (5 bases). Germline CDR1 LGHDT, CDR2 YNNKEL (reference sequence). V lost 2 bases to trimming and J lost 11 bases, with 10 bases between them. This CDR3 is 12 amino acids long. This chain's CDR3 is CASSQLSGKQFF. The CDR3 DNA is TGTGCCAGCAGCCAACTCTCAGGGAAGCAGTTCTTC.

The chain joins TRBV19 to TRBJ2-3; 8 nucleotides match TRBD1. V dropped 1 base and J dropped 5; count of bases not matched to a gene: 5. CDR1 is LNHDA, CDR2 SQIVND, per germline (reference sequence). CDR3 length: 15 amino acids. CDR3 sequence (DNA): TGTGCCAGTAGTATAGGCGCGACAGGGGTAGATACGCAGTATTTT. This gives the protein CASSIGATGVDTQYF.

There are a few counts of this clone. The chain is built from TRBV7-9 and TRBJ2-1; D is possibly TRBD1 (5 bases). The CDR3 spans 13 residues. The germline V gene has CDR1 SEHNR and CDR2 FQNEAQ (reference sequence). Between the trimmed V and J ends, which lost 1 base and 14 bases, there was a span of 15 bases. CDR3 in DNA: TGTGCCAGCAGCTTAGGGGGTAAAGGGGATAAGTTCTTC. Translating gives CASSLGGKGDKFF.

V gene TRBV25-1 combines with J gene TRBJ1-2; tentatively, D is TRBD1 (5 bases). This CDR3 is 14 amino acids long. V gave up 3 bases and J gave up 13 bases, with 21 bases separating them. Germline lookup yields CDR1 MGHDK and CDR2 SYGVNS. CDR3 DNA: TGTGCCAGCAGTGATCCACTAGGGGCACCCATCACCACCTTC. Encoded protein: CASSDPLGAPITTF.

This rearrangement joins TRBV12-3 or TRBV12-4 to TRBJ1-5; D is unclear. The V gene lost 2 bases and the J gene lost 0 bases, with 2 bases spanning the gap. The CDR3 spans 13 residues. CDR3 amino acids: CASSLSSNQPQHF. The CDR3 DNA reads as TGTGCCAGCAGTTTAAGTAGCAATCAGCCCCAGCATTTT.

The genes are TRBV2 and TRBJ1-1; 8 nucleotides match TRBD1. Per the germline V gene, CDR1 is SNHLY and CDR2 is FYNNEI. V shed 6 bases, J shed 4 bases, and the junction held 10 bases outside the gene matches. The CDR3 is 15 amino acids. The CDR3 loop is CASRRQGNEVTEAFF. As DNA, the CDR3 is TGTGCCAGCAGGCGACAGGGGAATGAGGTCACTGAAGCTTTCTTT.

This chain joins TRBV9 and TRBJ2-5, with 7 bases matching TRBD2. With V trimmed by 4 bases and J by 6 bases, 21 bases remained unmatched. Germline values: CDR1 SGDLS, CDR2 YYNGEE. The CDR3 has 18 residues. The CDR3 DNA reads as TGTGCCAGCAGCTCAAGTAGTTGGAGCTCGGGAGGACAAAAGACCCAGTACTTC. Amino acids: CASSSSSWSSGGQKTQYF.

This chain links TRBV2 with TRBJ2-5; 12 bases match TRBD2. Germline assignment: CDR1 SNHLY and CDR2 FYNNEI. There are 15 residues in the CDR3. Trimming removed 4 bases from V and 3 bases from J; junction bases left unmatched: 3. The CDR3 here is CASSVGLAGKETQYF. In DNA form, the CDR3 reads TGTGCCAGCAGTGTCGGACTAGCGGGGAAAGAGACCCAGTACTTC.

The chain links TRBV2 to TRBJ2-5, with 7 bases that match TRBD2. V lost 5 bases and J lost 3; bases outside the gene matches: 6. Germline V gene sequence: CDR1 SNHLY, CDR2 FYNNEI. The length of the CDR3 is 14 residues. CDR3: CASSPHREEETQYF. The CDR3 nucleotides are TGTGCCAGCAGTCCCCACCGGGAGGAAGAGACCCAGTACTTC.

This clone came up once. The chain recombines TRBV28 with TRBJ1-2; perhaps TRBD1 as D (6 bases). From germline, CDR1 is MDHEN and CDR2 SYDVKM. The CDR3 totals 12 residues. The V end lost 11 bases, the J end lost 4 bases, and 14 bases lay between the germline ends. The CDR3 DNA follows: TGTGCCGCCAGGGGCCGACTCTATGGCTACACCTTC. Its protein product is CAARGRLYGYTF.

In this sample, this clone turned up a few times. The chain has TRBV19 and TRBJ1-1; no clear D gene. Germline V gives CDR1 LNHDA, CDR2 SQIVND (reference sequence). This CDR3 region has 12 residues. Between the trimmed V and J ends, which lost 3 bases and 6 bases, there was a span of 8 bases. As DNA, the CDR3 is TGTGCCAGTAGTATTGGGGTGTCTGAAGCTTTCTTT. This encodes CASSIGVSEAFF.